The 7 T cell receptor beta chains presented below share a single source sample, sequenced in a study of T cell repertoires in cytomegalovirus infection. One entry per CDR3 protein, called by TCRdb with MiXCR from the reads. In the table there are 120,000 to 150,000 distinct CDR3 sequences, roughly 6.5% of which are singletons. The sequenced material came from PBMCs. The receptors come from a human donor in good health (CMV status not recorded). Some clones in this sample may be carry-over from other donors' samples.

This clonotype was seen ten or more times. This chain joins TRBV7-2 and TRBJ2-7; possible D gene TRBD2, 7 bases. Germline assignment: CDR1 SGHTA and CDR2 FQGNSA. The CDR3 has 14 amino acids. Trimming stripped 7 bases from V and 4 bases from J, with 17 bases between. The CDR3 DNA is TGTGCCAGCACCCCTGGGGGGGGCTGGTACGAGCAGTACTTC. Its protein product is CASTPGGGWYEQYF.

This clonotype was counted ten times or more. The genes are TRBV19 and TRBJ1-6; 10 nucleotides align to TRBD1. The CDR3 consists of 15 residues. J lost 7 bases, V lost 3 bases, and 3 bases had no gene match. The germline V gene encodes CDR1 LNHDA and CDR2 SQIVND (reference sequence). CDR3 nucleotides: TGTGCCAGTAGTATCGGACAGGGGGGAAATTCACCCCTCCACTTT. This translates into CASSIGQGGNSPLHF. Full variable domain (missing parts from reference TRBV19 and TRBJ1-6): DGGITQSPKYLFRKEGQNVTLSCEQNLNHDAMYWYRQDPGQGLRLIYYSQIVNDFQKGDIAEGYSVSREKKESFPLTVTSAQKNPTAFYLCASSIGQGGNSPLHFGNGTRLTVT.

The sample holds many counts of this clonotype. The chain employs TRBV10-2 and TRBJ2-5, with 11 bases fitting TRBD1. The CDR3 contains 13 residues. Germline CDR1 is WSHSY and CDR2 is SAAADI. With V trimmed by 8 bases and J by 6 bases, 5 bases remained unmatched. The CDR3 DNA reads TGCGCCAGCGGGACAGGGGGTCGACAGACCCAGTACTTC. As protein: CASGTGGRQTQYF.

This clonotype was picked up many times. The chain has TRBV3-1 and TRBJ2-7, with 7 nucleotides matching TRBD1. This CDR3 is 14 amino acids long. Germline trimming cut 1 base from V and 4 bases from J; bases unmatched to any gene: 4. The germline V gene has CDR1 LGHDT and CDR2 YNNKEL (reference sequence). The CDR3 DNA reads as TGTGCCAGCAGCCAAGGGACAGGAGTTTACGAGCAGTACTTC. This encodes CASSQGTGVYEQYF.

The CDR3 here is CACTTGLSQETQYF. The CDR3, as DNA: TGTGCCTGTACGACAGGGCTTTCCCAAGAGACCCAGTACTTC. The chain combines TRBV12-3 or TRBV12-4 with TRBJ2-5; TRBD1 agrees at 7 bases. The V gene end was trimmed by 11 bases and the J gene end by 1 base; junction bases not matched to a gene: 10. The CDR3 length is 14 residues.

This clonotype was counted only a few times. The chain has TRBV24-1 and TRBJ2-2; weak D call: TRBD1 (5 bases). V gave up 7 bases and J gave up 6 bases, with 11 bases separating them. This CDR3 has 13 residues. Germline loops: CDR1 KGHDR, CDR2 SFDVKD. The CDR3 loop is CATRNRTAGELFF. CDR3 DNA: TGTGCCACCAGGAACAGGACCGCCGGGGAGCTGTTTTTT.

The chain has TRBV10-3 and TRBJ1-2; D gene ambiguous. In germline, CDR1 is ENHRY, CDR2 SYGVKD. There are 13 residues in the CDR3. Trimming cost V 9 bases and J 5 bases, with 16 bases left between them. The CDR3 nucleotides are TGTGCCATGCAAACCCCGGGAGTATATGGCTACACCTTC. Its protein is CAMQTPGVYGYTF.